This T cell receptor (beta chain) was profiled in a study of T cells expressing NK-cell markers. Across the study: The TCR beta repertoires originated in sorted CD3+CD56+NKG2C+, CD3+CD56+NKG2C- and CD3+CD56-NKG2C+ T cells.

Germline values: CDR1 SGHTA, CDR2 FQGNSA. This CDR3 spans 13 amino acids. TCRdb processed the 5' RACE reads again and assigns one entry to each CDR3 protein, with no DNA. The sample holds about 260,000 distinct CDR3 sequences. Sequencing was performed on blood T cells: a sorted CD56 or NKG2C T cell subset, CD4+ or CD8+ T cells, or bulk PBMC T cells (not recorded which). This clonotype originated in a man in his late teens or twenties in good health. The chain employs TRBV7-2 and TRBJ2-5; absent DNA, TCRdb's TRBD1 call cannot be checked. CDR3 residues: CASSMGTVETQYF.